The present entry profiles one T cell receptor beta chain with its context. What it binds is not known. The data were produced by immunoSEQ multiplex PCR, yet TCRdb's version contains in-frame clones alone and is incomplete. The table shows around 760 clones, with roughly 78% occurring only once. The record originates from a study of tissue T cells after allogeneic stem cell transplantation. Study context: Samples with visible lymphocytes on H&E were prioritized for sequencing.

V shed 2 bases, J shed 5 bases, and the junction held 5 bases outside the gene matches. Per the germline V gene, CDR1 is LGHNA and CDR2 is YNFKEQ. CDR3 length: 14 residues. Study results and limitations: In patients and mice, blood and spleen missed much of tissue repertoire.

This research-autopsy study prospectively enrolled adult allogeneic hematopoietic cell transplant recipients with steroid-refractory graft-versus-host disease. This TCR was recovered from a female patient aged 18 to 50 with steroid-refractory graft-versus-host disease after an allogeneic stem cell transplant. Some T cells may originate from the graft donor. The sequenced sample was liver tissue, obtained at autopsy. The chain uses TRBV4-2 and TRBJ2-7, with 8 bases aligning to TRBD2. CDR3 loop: CASSQPTGGDEQYF. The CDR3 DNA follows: TGTGCCAGCAGCCAACCTACGGGGGGGGACGAGCAGTACTTC.